Here is one T cell receptor beta chain with its context. Its antigen is currently unknown. This specimen belongs to a study of regulatory T cells in long-lasting Graves disease. About the study: Positive TSH receptor antibodies alongside over 5 years of antithyroid drugs were what marked Graves' disease as persistent. General study results and limits: Because few samples were included, accuracy may have been lower. Repertoires from persistent disease leaned toward TRBV28, TRBJ1-2 and TRBJ2-5.

Libraries of TCR beta came from iRepertoire HTBI primers plus Arm-PCR of CDR3 regions. One entry per CDR3 protein results from TCRdb running MiXCR on the multiplex PCR reads. The table includes fewer than 550,000 distinct CDR3 sequences, 20% to 25% detected once. Germline V CDR1 and CDR2: SGHRS, YFSETQ. V lost 2 bases and J 3 bases, leaving 12 bases between the germline ends. The CDR3 contains 14 residues. Time point denoted: persistent/refractory GD, antithyroid drugs over 5 years with positive TRAb. PBMCs provided the RNA from which the TCR library was made. Roughly 9.2 milliliters of peripheral blood were drawn into EDTA tubes.

The chain joins TRBV5-1 to TRBJ2-7; tentative D call: TRBD2 (5 bases). Sequencing used peripheral blood mononuclear cells (PBMCs), obtained when the disease was refractory, from a patient treated with antithyroid drugs. This sequence originates from a female donor with Graves disease. Here the CDR3 reads CASSFGLGYYEQYF. As DNA, the CDR3 is TGCGCCAGCAGCTTCGGACTGGGGTACTACGAGCAGTACTTC.